This T cell receptor (beta chain) was captured in a study of T cells in Graves' hyperthyroidism and ophthalmopathy. General study points: Clonotypes that were expanded in thyroid above 0.001 mostly appeared in blood too.

Diagnoses were made from clinical symptoms, serum measures (thyroxine and TRAb), thyroid ultrasound and orbital computed tomography. Template material for amplifying TCR beta CDR3 regions consisted of RNA transcripts. HTBI primers drove first-round RT-PCR of the TCR CDR3. TCRdb reanalysed the multiplex PCR reads using MiXCR and keeps one entry per CDR3 protein. The data hold about 350,000 distinct CDR3 sequences, with roughly 13% observed a single time. At least ten counts were recorded for this clonotype. The antigen is unknown. Germline assignment: CDR1 KGHSH and CDR2 LQKENI. Unmatched junction bases numbered 3, after V lost 4 bases and J lost 9 bases. The CDR3 covers 12 residues.

The material sequenced was blood. The rearrangement links TRBV18 to TRBJ2-1; 7 bases are a match to TRBD1. This receptor was identified in a middle-aged woman with Graves' ophthalmopathy. CDR3 sequence (DNA): TGTGCCAGCTCACAACAGGGGCCTGAGCAGTTCTTC. This codes for CASSQQGPEQFF.